Given below is one T cell receptor (beta chain) in context. Its binding antigen is unknown. The input lacks base qualities; no much larger clone sits a single base away. Patients with autoimmune disease history or receiving systemic immunosuppression were excluded from the trial. In every dose cohort, peripheral blood was drawn for TCR sequencing at baseline, cycle 4 day 1, and cycle 7 day 1. The samples were drawn from a first-in-human, open-label, multicenter phase I dose-escalation trial of ivuxolimab. Adults with locally advanced or metastatic melanoma, renal cell carcinoma, hepatocellular carcinoma or head and neck squamous cell carcinoma were enrolled in the trial. Before TCR sequencing, CD4+ T cells and CD8+ T cells from peripheral blood were sorted into separate populations. CDR1 and CDR2 (LNHDA, SQIVND) derive from the germline V gene (reference sequence). The CDR3 spans 16 residues, from the cysteine through the phenylalanine. The DNA shown is the 48-base CDR3, in frame from base 1. For this chain, trimming is 0 bases at the V end and 5 bases at the J end, and the number of junction bases without a gene match is 7.

The data were obtained in a study of OX40 agonist ivuxolimab in advanced cancers. For the study in its entirety: Ivuxolimab, which targeted the costimulatory receptor OX40 (CD134), was an agonistic, fully human IgG2 monoclonal antibody. Partial responses were achieved by three dose-escalation patients, of whom one had hepatocellular carcinoma and two had cutaneous melanoma. Prior anti-PD-1, anti-PD-L1 or anti-CTLA-4 therapy was permitted, and checkpoint inhibitors had been received by under 50% of dose-escalation patients. The paper reports the monotherapy dose-escalation portion (N ≈ 52 patients) of the phase I ivuxolimab trial. Of the 50 or so patients in dose escalation, approximately 20 had hepatocellular carcinoma, some 15 had melanoma, 9 had renal cell carcinoma and 9 had head and neck cancer. The purpose of peripheral TCRbeta sequencing was to test whether ivuxolimab changed TCR sequence diversity and led to clonal T-cell expansion. The dose-escalation cohort was approximately 83% male with a mean age of about 60 years, ranging from about 23 to 85. Intravenous ivuxolimab was administered to patients every 2 weeks at six dose levels: 0.01, 0.1, 0.3, 1.5, 3 and 10 mg/kg. Findings and caveats that apply to the study as a whole: The antigen specificity of the peripheral T cells that underwent clonal expansion was not determined. In partial responders in the 0.1-3.0 mg/kg groups, normalized peripheral clonal expansion was found to be among the lowest, especially among CD8+ T cells. Clonal expansion of both CD4+ and CD8+ blood T cells was observed from baseline to week 6 at doses 0.1 to 3.0 mg/kg. After ivuxolimab, CD8+ T cells had more expanded clones than CD4+ T cells on average. Low levels of normalized T-cell clonal expansion were also seen in some nonresponding patients.

For sequencing of the TCRbeta CDR3 region, genomic DNA was extracted from the sorted cells. The immunoSEQ Assay was used for sequencing of TCRbeta CDR3 regions. The immuneACCESS repertoire file appears here via TCRdb, limited to in-frame rearrangements. These files lack a portion of the clones; in checked studies, under half of the deficit traces to unresolved V genes, and the cause of the others is not known. Recorded for this sample are about 60,000 clones; 70% to 90% of them occurred a single time. The ten largest clones add up to around 0.5% of the sample. The sample here was CD4+ or CD8+ T cells sorted from blood, taken in a trial of the OX40 agonist ivuxolimab. The chain is encoded by TRBV19 joined to TRBJ2-1, with 7 bases matching TRBD2. This receptor was obtained from an adult with an advanced solid tumor such as melanoma, head and neck, liver or kidney cancer. The CDR3 region: CASSIEGGRLDNEQFF. The nucleotide sequence is TGTGCCAGTAGTATAGAGGGGGGGAGGTTGGACAATGAGCAGTTCTTC.